This T cell receptor beta chain was sequenced for a study of graft-versus-host responses after intestinal transplantation. Produced via immunoSEQ multiplex PCR; TCRdb's table is partial and in-frame only. The sample has 80,000 to 95,000 clones, under 95% seen once. Comments on this clone: Its antigen is still unknown.

The CDR3 extends over 16 amino acids. Germline assignment: CDR1 SNHLY and CDR2 FYNNEI. With 3 bases clipped from V and 5 bases from J, the junction kept 8 bases outside the gene matches. Sequencing used unstimulated CD8+ T cells sorted from spleen or lymph node cells, obtained before intestinal transplant. The rearrangement uses TRBV2 and TRBJ1-5; 9 bases match TRBD1. The sequence was collected from a human donor who received an intestinal transplant. The CDR3 DNA reads TGTGCCAGCAGTGATCCCTGGACAGGGGTGGATCAGCCCCAGCATTTT. Encoded protein: CASSDPWTGVDQPQHF. Full variable domain (missing parts from reference TRBV2 and TRBJ1-5): EPEVTQTPSHQVTQMGQEVILRCVPISNHLYFYWYRQILGQKVEFLVSFYNNEISEKSEIFDDQFSVERPDGSNFTLKIRSTKLEDSAMYFCASSDPWTGVDQPQHFGDGTRLSIL.